This T cell receptor beta chain appears in the sequencing data of a study of T cell clonotyping in hematopoietic cell transplantation. Regarding the study as a whole: Without cell sorting, CD4 versus CD8 contributions remain unresolved. At the given depth, recipient repertoires were over 95% de novo clonotypes.

A note on this clone: Its antigen is unknown.

Here immunoSEQ multiplex PCR was the method, and the copy in TCRdb shows in-frame clones only, minus some. The sample shows some 17,000 clones, less than 80% of them seen only once. The sequencing sample was made of peripheral blood mononuclear cells. The TCR comes from a woman in her fifties or sixties in good health. Some clones in this sample may be carry-over from other donors' samples.

In DNA form, the CDR3 reads TGTGCCAGCACCACAGTGGACAGGGGACTAGGCTACGAGCAGTACTTC. The encoded protein is CASTTVDRGLGYEQYF. The chain has TRBV7-3 and TRBJ2-7; D perhaps matches TRBD1 (9 bases). CDR1 and CDR2 from the germline V gene are SGHTA and FQGTGA. This CDR3 has 16 amino acids. V was shortened by 7 bases and J by 3 bases, with 22 bases between the two germline ends.